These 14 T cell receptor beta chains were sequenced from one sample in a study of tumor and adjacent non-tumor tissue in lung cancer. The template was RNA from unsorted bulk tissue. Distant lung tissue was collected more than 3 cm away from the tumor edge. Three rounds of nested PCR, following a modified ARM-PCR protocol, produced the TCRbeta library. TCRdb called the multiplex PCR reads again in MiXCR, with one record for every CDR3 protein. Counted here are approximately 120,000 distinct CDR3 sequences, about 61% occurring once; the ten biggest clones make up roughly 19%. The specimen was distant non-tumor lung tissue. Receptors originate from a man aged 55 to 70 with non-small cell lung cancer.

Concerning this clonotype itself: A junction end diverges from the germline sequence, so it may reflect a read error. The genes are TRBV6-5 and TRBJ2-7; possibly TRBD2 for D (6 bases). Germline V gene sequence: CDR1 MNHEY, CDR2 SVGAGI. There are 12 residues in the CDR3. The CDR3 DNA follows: TGTGCTAGCCAAACTAGCTCGGGCGAGCACTACTTC. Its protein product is CASQTSSGEHYF.

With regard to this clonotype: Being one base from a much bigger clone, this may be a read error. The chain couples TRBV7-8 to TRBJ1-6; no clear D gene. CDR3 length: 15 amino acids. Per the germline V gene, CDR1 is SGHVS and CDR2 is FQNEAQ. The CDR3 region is CVSSLAEGLHSPLHF. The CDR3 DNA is TGTGTCAGCAGCTTAGCAGAAGGTTTGCACTCACCCCTCCACTTT.

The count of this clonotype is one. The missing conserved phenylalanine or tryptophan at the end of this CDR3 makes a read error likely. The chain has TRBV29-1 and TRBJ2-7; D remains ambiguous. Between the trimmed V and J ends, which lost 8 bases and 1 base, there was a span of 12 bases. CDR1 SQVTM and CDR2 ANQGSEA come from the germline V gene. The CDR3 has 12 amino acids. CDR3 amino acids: CSIKGNSYEQYS. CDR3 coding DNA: TGCAGCATTAAAGGGAATTCCTACGAGCAGTACTCC.

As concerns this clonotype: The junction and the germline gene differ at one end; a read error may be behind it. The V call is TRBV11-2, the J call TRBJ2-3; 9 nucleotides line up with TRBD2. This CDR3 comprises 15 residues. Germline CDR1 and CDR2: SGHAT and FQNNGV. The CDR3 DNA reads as TGTACCAGCAGCTTAGCGGGGGCCAGCGCAGATACACAGTATTTT. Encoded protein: CTSSLAGASADTQYF.

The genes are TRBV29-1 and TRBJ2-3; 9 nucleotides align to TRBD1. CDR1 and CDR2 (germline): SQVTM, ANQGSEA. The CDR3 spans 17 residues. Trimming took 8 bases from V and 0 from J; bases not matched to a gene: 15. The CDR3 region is CSFVFLDRGDSTDTQYF. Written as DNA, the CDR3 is TGCAGCTTTGTCTTTTTAGACAGGGGGGATAGCACAGATACGCAGTATTTT.

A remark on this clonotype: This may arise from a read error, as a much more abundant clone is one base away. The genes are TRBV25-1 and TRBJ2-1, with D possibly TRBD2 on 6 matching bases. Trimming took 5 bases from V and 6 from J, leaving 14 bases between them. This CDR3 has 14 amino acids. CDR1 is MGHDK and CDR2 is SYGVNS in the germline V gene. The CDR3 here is CASSPEGRSNEQFF. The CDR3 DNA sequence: TGTGCCAGCAGTCCGGAGGGCCGTAGCAATGAGCAGTTCTTC.

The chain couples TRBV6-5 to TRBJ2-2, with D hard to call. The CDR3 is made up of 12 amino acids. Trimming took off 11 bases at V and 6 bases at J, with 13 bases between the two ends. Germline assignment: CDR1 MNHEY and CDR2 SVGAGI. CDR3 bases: TGTGCCTCTATTATGGGCGCCGGGGAGCTGTTTTTT. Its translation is CASIMGAGELFF.

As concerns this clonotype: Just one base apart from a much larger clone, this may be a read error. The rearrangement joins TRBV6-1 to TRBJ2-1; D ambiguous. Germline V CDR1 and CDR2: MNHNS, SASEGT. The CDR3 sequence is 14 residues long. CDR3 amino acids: CASGEARLYNEQFF. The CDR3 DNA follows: TGTGCCAGCGGTGAAGCCCGGCTCTACAATGAGCAGTTCTTC.

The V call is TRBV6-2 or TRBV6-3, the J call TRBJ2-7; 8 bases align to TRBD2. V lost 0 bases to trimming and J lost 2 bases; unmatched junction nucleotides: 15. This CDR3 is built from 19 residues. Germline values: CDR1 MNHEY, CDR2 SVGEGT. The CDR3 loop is CASSYSSPSGLQLPYEQYF. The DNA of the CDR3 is TGTGCCAGCAGTTACTCTAGTCCTAGCGGGCTTCAACTCCCCTACGAGCAGTACTTC.

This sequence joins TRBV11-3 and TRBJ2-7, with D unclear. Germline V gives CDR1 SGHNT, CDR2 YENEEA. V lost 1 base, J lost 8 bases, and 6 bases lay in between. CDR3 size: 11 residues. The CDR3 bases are TGTGCCAGCAGCTTAGCTTTGAAGCAGTACTTC. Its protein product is CASSLALKQYF.

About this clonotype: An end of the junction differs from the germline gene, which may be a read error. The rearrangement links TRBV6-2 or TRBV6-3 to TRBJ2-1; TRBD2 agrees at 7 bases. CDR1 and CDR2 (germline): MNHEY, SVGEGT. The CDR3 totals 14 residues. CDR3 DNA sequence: TGTGCCAGCAGTACCACTAGCGTGACCAATGAGCACTTCTTC. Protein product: CASSTTSVTNEHFF.

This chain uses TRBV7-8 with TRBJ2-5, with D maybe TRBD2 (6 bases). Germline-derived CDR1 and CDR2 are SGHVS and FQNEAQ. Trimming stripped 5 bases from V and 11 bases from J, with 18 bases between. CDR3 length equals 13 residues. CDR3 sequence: CASSVGPQGTQYF. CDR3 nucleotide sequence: TGTGCCAGCAGCGTGGGACCTCAAGGGACTCAGTACTTC.

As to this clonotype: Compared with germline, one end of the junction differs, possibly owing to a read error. The CDR3 DNA reads as TGCGCCATCCGATGGACAGATATGCAGTATTTT. Amino acids: CAIRWTDMQYF. This chain links TRBV10-2 with TRBJ2-3, with a weak D call TRBD1 (6 bases). The CDR3 sequence is 11 residues long. Germline CDR1 is WSHSY and CDR2 is SAAADI.

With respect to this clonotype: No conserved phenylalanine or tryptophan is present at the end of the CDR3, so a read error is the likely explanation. Written as DNA, the CDR3 is TGTGCCGTTCGGACGACACTAACCGGGGAGCTGTTTTCT. Residues: CAVRTTLTGELFS. The rearrangement joins TRBV11-1 to TRBJ2-2, with D unresolved. The V and J ends lost 11 bases and 5 bases respectively, with 15 bases between them. CDR1 is SGHAT, CDR2 FQDESV, per germline (reference sequence). The CDR3 length is 13 residues.